These 20 T cell receptor beta chains were sequenced from one sample in a study of T cell clonality in common variable immunodeficiency. Sequencing used immunoSEQ multiplex PCR; TCRdb keeps in-frame clones, though not all of them. The table lists approximately 75,000 clones, with no singletons. The sequenced sample was peripheral blood mononuclear cells. The receptors were gathered from a person aged 18 to 70 in good health.

At least ten counts were recorded for this clone. The CDR3 extends 3 residues past the end of the read, so its final part is completed from the germline J gene. The J gene is TRBJ2-7, the V gene TRBV9; 7 positions match TRBD1. V shed 0 bases and J 5 bases; nucleotides not matched to a gene: 14. Germline CDR1 SGDLS, CDR2 YYNGEE. The CDR3 is made up of 17 amino acids. The CDR3 loop reads CASSVAPTDRFSDEQYF. Partial CDR3 DNA: TGTGCCAGCAGCGTAGCTCCGACGGACAGGTTCAGCGACGAG.

This clone was found many times. The CDR3 end is not reached by the read, which stops 3 residues before it; the germline J gene fills it in. The genes are TRBV7-8 and TRBJ1-4; 7 nucleotides line up with TRBD1. Germline CDR1 is SGHVS and CDR2 is FQNEAQ. The trim removed 0 bases at V and 7 bases at J, leaving 2 bases unmatched. The CDR3 has 14 residues. The CDR3 sequence is CASSLARDSEKLFF. The sequenced CDR3 bases are TGTGCCAGCAGCTTAGCGCGGGACAGTGAAAAA.

This clone was found many times. The DNA ends 3 residues before the CDR3 does, and the rest of the CDR3 is filled in from the germline J gene. The rearrangement joins TRBV20-1 to TRBJ2-3; TRBD2 aligns across 8 bases. CDR1 is DFQATT, CDR2 SNEGSKA, per germline (reference sequence). CDR3 size: 16 residues. Trimming at V came to 5 bases and at J to 0 bases, leaving 10 bases not matched to a gene. The CDR3 spells CSAEGSGIYSTDTQYF. Partial CDR3 DNA: TGCAGTGCTGAGGGTAGCGGGATATACAGCACAGATACG.

Turning to this clone: Read data end 3 residues before the CDR3 end; the end is taken from the germline J gene. The chain is built from TRBV19 and TRBJ2-3; 14 positions match TRBD2. Germline trimming cut 5 bases from V and 6 bases from J; bases unmatched to any gene: 4. The V gene's germline CDR1 is LNHDA and CDR2 SQIVND (reference sequence). The CDR3 extends over 15 amino acids. The CDR3 spells CASSWTSGRWDTQYF. CDR3 bases read: TGTGCCAGTAGTTGGACTAGCGGGAGGTGGGATACG.

This clone appeared many times. The CDR3 end falls 3 residues outside the read, so it is completed with the germline J gene. This chain connects TRBV4-1 to TRBJ1-5; 7 positions match TRBD1. The V segment lost 1 base and the J segment 4 bases; nucleotides outside the gene matches: 1. Germline V gene lookup returns CDR1 MGHRA and CDR2 YSYEKL. This CDR3 has 14 amino acids. Partial CDR3 DNA: TGCGCCAGCAGCCAAGGGGACAGAAATCAGCCC. Translating gives CASSQGDRNQP. The CDR3 reads in full as CASSQGDRNQPQHF.

The sample holds many counts of this clone. Read data end 3 residues before the CDR3 end; the end is taken from the germline J gene. The chain links TRBV10-3 to TRBJ1-1; D is possibly TRBD1 (6 bases). CDR3 length: 14 amino acids. Trimming took off 8 bases at V and 3 bases at J, with 16 bases between the two ends. Per the germline V gene, CDR1 is ENHRY and CDR2 is SYGVKD. Partial CDR3 DNA: TGTGCCATCGGTCGCAACAGGGATGACACTGAA. Encoded protein: CAIGRNRDDTE. Given in full, the CDR3 is CAIGRNRDDTEAFF.

This clone was detected many times. This chain's CDR3 is CASSLTPDRVSYNEQFF. The sequenced CDR3 bases are TGTGCCAGCAGTTTAACCCCTGACAGGGTCTCCTACAATGAG. The J gene is TRBJ2-1, the V gene TRBV27; 7 nucleotides line up with TRBD1. The CDR3 end is not reached by the read, which stops 3 residues before it; the germline J gene fills it in. The CDR3 is made up of 17 amino acids. Trimming at V came to 2 bases and at J to 0 bases, leaving 7 bases not matched to a gene. Per the germline V gene, CDR1 is MNHEY and CDR2 is SMNVEV (reference sequence).

This clone was detected many times. The observed sequence ends 3 residues before the CDR3 terminus, with the missing tail filled in from the germline J gene. This sequence joins TRBV5-6 and TRBJ2-5; 7 bases align to TRBD1. With V trimmed by 5 bases and J by 2 bases, 9 bases remained unmatched. The CDR3 is 15 residues long. The germline V gene has CDR1 SGHDT and CDR2 YYEEEE. This CDR3 is CASRSSRTGQETQYF. The sequenced CDR3 bases are TGTGCCAGCAGGTCTTCGAGGACAGGACAAGAGACC.

At least ten counts were recorded for this clone. Read data end 3 residues before the CDR3 end; the end is taken from the germline J gene. This chain uses TRBV5-4 with TRBJ2-2; 11 nucleotides match TRBD2. This CDR3 is built from 16 residues. Looked up from germline, CDR1 is SGHNT and CDR2 is YYREEE (reference sequence). V lost 5 bases and J lost 2; bases outside the gene matches: 5. CDR3 loop: CASSQGLAANTGELFF. CDR3 DNA (partial): TGTGCCAGCAGTCAGGGACTAGCGGCAAACACCGGGGAG.

This clone was detected many times. The read finishes 3 residues shy of the CDR3 end, and the germline J gene is used to complete it. V usage is TRBV7-3 and J usage is TRBJ2-1; D is possibly TRBD2 (6 bases). The CDR3 spans 16 residues. Trimming left V 1 base short and J 4 bases short, with 14 bases between. The V gene's germline CDR1 is SGHTA and CDR2 FQGTGA. The CDR3 region is CASSLSGLLDYNEQFF. The CDR3 DNA, read in part, is TGTGCCAGCAGCTTAAGCGGACTACTAGATTACAATGAG.

In its sample, this clone was seen many times. Germline and junction disagree at one end, which may indicate a read error. From the germline J gene comes the end of the CDR3, since the read stops 3 residues before it. The J gene is TRBJ2-7, the V gene TRBV2; perhaps TRBD1 as D (5 bases). The CDR3 contains 15 residues. CDR1 and CDR2 (germline): SNHLY, FYNNEI. CDR3 DNA, as far as it was read: TGTGCCAGCAGGGAAGGACCGACAGTCTCCTACGAG. Translating it yields CASREGPTVSYE. The full CDR3 protein reads CASREGPTVSYEQYF. The full variable domain, completed using reference TRBV2 and TRBJ2-7, is EPEVTQTPSHQVTQMGQEVILRCVPISNHLYFYWYRQILGQKVEFLVSFYNNEISEKSEIFDDQFSVERPDGSNFTLKIRSTKLEDSAMYFCASREGPTVSYEQYFGPGTRLTVT.

This clone was observed many times. The read halts 3 residues ahead of the CDR3 end, with the missing end drawn from the germline J gene. The chain links TRBV7-2 to TRBJ2-3, with D possibly being TRBD2 (6 bases). This CDR3 is built from 14 residues. Trimming stripped 6 bases from V and 0 bases from J, with 10 bases between. Germline lookup yields CDR1 SGHTA and CDR2 FQGNSA. CDR3 DNA, as far as it was read: TGTGCCAGCAGACGCGGGGTCAGCACAGATACG. This codes for CASRRGVSTDT. The whole CDR3 protein is CASRRGVSTDTQYF.

This clone was counted a few times. Read coverage stops 3 residues before the CDR3 terminus; the germline J gene supplies the remainder. The chain couples TRBV18 to TRBJ1-1; D is undetermined. The CDR3 totals 15 residues. Germline assignment: CDR1 KGHSH and CDR2 LQKENI. Trimming took 3 bases from V and 0 from J, leaving 11 bases between them. Incomplete CDR3 DNA: TGTGCCAGCTCACCCGAGGGCGGGCTGAACACTGAA. Protein: CASSPEGGLNTE. The complete CDR3 sequence is CASSPEGGLNTEAFF.

This clone was seen ten or more times. The read comes to an end 3 residues before the CDR3 does, leaving the germline J gene to fill in the end. The rearrangement links TRBV5-8 to TRBJ1-5; 9 bases match TRBD1. Germline CDR1 reads SGHTS; CDR2 reads YDEGEE. The CDR3 runs to 14 residues. J gave up 7 bases and V 0 bases, and 2 bases lay outside the gene matches. This chain's CDR3 is CASSLGDRVQPQHF. Incomplete CDR3 DNA: TGTGCCAGCAGCTTGGGGGACAGGGTGCAGCCC.

Concerning this clone: The read finishes 3 residues shy of the CDR3 end, and the germline J gene is used to complete it. This chain links TRBV7-2 with TRBJ1-3; 7 bases map to TRBD1. Looked up from germline, CDR1 is SGHTA and CDR2 is FQGNSA. V dropped 5 bases and J dropped 7; count of bases not matched to a gene: 8. This CDR3 is 14 amino acids long. CDR3 sequence reads: CASSPGTEINTIYF. Incomplete CDR3 DNA: TGTGCCAGCAGCCCCGGGACAGAAATCAACACC.

This clone was recorded many times. Germline and junction disagree at one end, which may indicate a read error. The CDR3 end is not reached by the read, which stops 3 residues before it; the germline J gene fills it in. This rearrangement joins TRBV4-2 to TRBJ2-5; TRBD1 aligns across 7 bases. Germline CDR1 and CDR2: LGHNA and YNFKEQ. The CDR3 covers 15 residues. Partial CDR3 DNA: TGCGCCAGCAGCCGGGCTAGGGGGCTTGGAGAGACC. Amino acids: CASSRARGLGET. The complete CDR3 sequence is CASSRARGLGETQYF.

In this sample, this clone turned up many times. The DNA ends 3 residues before the CDR3 does, and the rest of the CDR3 is filled in from the germline J gene. The V and J genes are TRBV9 and TRBJ2-1, with 9 bases that match TRBD2. V lost 4 bases and J lost 7; bases outside the gene matches: 18. The CDR3 is 18 residues long. From germline, CDR1 is SGDLS and CDR2 YYNGEE. CDR3 region: CASSLSPAGGVLGNEQFF. Partial CDR3 DNA: TGTGCCAGCAGCCTTTCCCCAGCGGGAGGCGTATTGGGAAATGAG.

This clone was detected ten times or more. The read ends 3 residues early relative to the CDR3; the germline J gene fills the gap. The chain carries TRBV7-2 and TRBJ1-5, with D maybe TRBD1 (5 bases). The CDR3 has 15 residues. Germline V lookup: CDR1 SGHTA, CDR2 FQGNSA. Trimming stripped 0 bases from V and 7 bases from J, with 13 bases between. Here the CDR3 reads CASSLAGASRQPQHF. The sequenced CDR3 bases are TGTGCCAGCAGCTTAGCAGGGGCTTCGAGGCAGCCC.

This clone was counted a few times. From the germline J gene comes the end of the CDR3, since the read stops 3 residues before it. J is TRBJ2-1 and V is TRBV7-9, with D possibly matching TRBD1 (5 bases). The CDR3 is made up of 13 amino acids. CDR1 and CDR2 from the germline V gene are SEHNR and FQNEAQ (reference sequence). V was cut by 5 bases and J by 5 bases, with 10 bases left in between. The sequenced CDR3 bases are TGTGCCAGCAGCCGGTCAGGGCACAATGAG. Translated, it gives CASSRSGHNE. The complete CDR3 sequence is CASSRSGHNEQFF.

This clone was observed at least ten times. The read finishes 3 residues shy of the CDR3 end, and the germline J gene is used to complete it. The chain employs TRBV27 and TRBJ2-2; D might be TRBD2 (5 bases). The CDR3 loop spans 14 amino acids. Germline CDR1 MNHEY, CDR2 SMNVEV (reference sequence). Trimming cost V 3 bases and J 2 bases, with 7 bases left between them. CDR3 bases read: TGTGCCAGCAGTTTCGGGGTAAACACCGGGGAG. Its protein product is CASSFGVNTGE. The entire CDR3 is CASSFGVNTGELFF.